The entry below describes one T cell receptor beta chain. This entry comes from a study of blood T cell repertoires in COVID-19. Assay: immunoSEQ multiplex PCR; the TCRdb copy retains only in-frame clones and omits some. Of about 130,000 clones in the sample, around 88% were seen once. This CDR3 is 13 amino acids long. Germline V CDR1 and CDR2: ENHRY, SYGVKD. With V trimmed by 8 bases and J by 2 bases, 2 bases remained unmatched. Sequences were obtained from peripheral blood. V gene TRBV10-3 combines with J gene TRBJ2-3, with 9 positions matching TRBD2. This receptor was taken from a man in his forties or fifties with acute or convalescent COVID-19. The CDR3 coding sequence is TGTGCCATCCAGGGACTAGCCACAGATACGCAGTATTTT. It specifies CAIQGLATDTQYF.